Following are 3 T cell receptor beta chains from one sample sequenced in a study of shared clonotypes between healthy human individuals. Here immunoSEQ multiplex PCR was the method, and the copy in TCRdb shows in-frame clones only, minus some. This table holds 530,000 or so clones, about 79% found once. The specimen was PBMCs. The receptors were gathered from a woman aged 40-49 years in good health. Some clones in this sample may be carry-over from other donors' samples.

V is TRBV7-8 and J is TRBJ1-4; 9 nucleotides line up with TRBD1. Unmatched junction bases numbered 8, after V lost 5 bases and J lost 7 bases. Germline-derived CDR1 and CDR2 are SGHVS and FQNEAQ. The CDR3 spans 15 residues. This CDR3 is CASSARQGGIEKLFF. CDR3 sequence (DNA): TGTGCCAGCAGCGCAAGACAGGGGGGGATTGAAAAACTGTTTTTT.

The table lists this clone with a few counts. The rearrangement joins TRBV7-9 to TRBJ1-6; D not resolved. The germline V gene has CDR1 SEHNR and CDR2 FQNEAQ (reference sequence). Trimming stripped 3 bases from V and 2 bases from J, with 2 bases between. The CDR3 extends over 13 amino acids. The CDR3 loop reads CASSLTYNSPLHF. Written as DNA, the CDR3 is TGTGCCAGCAGCTTGACCTATAATTCACCCCTCCACTTT.

The table lists this clone with a count of one. The rearrangement joins TRBV19 to TRBJ2-7; 8 positions match TRBD1. J lost 8 bases, V lost 4 bases, and 13 bases had no gene match. The CDR3 covers 15 residues. Germline V lookup: CDR1 LNHDA, CDR2 SQIVND (reference sequence). CDR3 residues: CASSSPTGTGVKQYF. The CDR3 DNA reads as TGTGCCAGTAGTAGCCCGACCGGGACAGGCGTAAAGCAGTACTTC.